This TCR beta chain was obtained from a study of T cells in Graves' hyperthyroidism and ophthalmopathy. Study findings and constraints: Blood samples included most of the expanded thyroid clonotypes exceeding 0.001.

The source material, RNA transcripts, was used to amplify TCR beta CDR3 regions. Initially, a first-round RT-PCR of the TCR CDR3 employed the HTBI primer set. A single record per CDR3 protein comes from TCRdb applying MiXCR to the multiplex PCR reads. Of under 700,000 distinct CDR3 sequences listed, over 15% are singletons. Notes on this clonotype: The antigen is not known.

Germline lookup yields CDR1 SGHNT and CDR2 YENEEA. V trimming: 5 bases; J trimming: 6 bases; junction bases outside the gene matches: 13. This CDR3 has 17 residues. The TCR was taken from a woman aged 18-35 years with Graves' hyperthyroidism. This chain uses TRBV11-3 with TRBJ2-4; 10 bases line up with TRBD2. Source material: blood. The DNA for the CDR3 is TGTGCCAGCAGCCCCTGGTCGGAGCGGGGGGGTGGAAACATTCAGTACTTC. Protein sequence: CASSPWSERGGGNIQYF.